This T cell receptor beta chain appears in the sequencing data of a study of shared clonotypes between healthy human individuals (dated by TCRdb to between 2020 and 2021). Some background on the complete study: The cohort comprised a couple of women and a few men aged 18 to 49 years. To estimate repertoire size and how much clonotypes are shared between individuals, the study performed deep sequencing of blood TCR repertoires from five healthy adults. To increase sequencing depth and limit assay-specific biases, different laboratories used diverse techniques to prepare libraries and sequence TCR repertoires. Leukapheresis yielded between about 0.8 and 9.5 billion PBMCs per donor. Per donor, three plates each were used for CD4 naive and CD4 memory, two for CD8 naive, and one for CD8 memory. Here is what the overall study found, with its caveats: Naive subsets generally had larger estimated clonotype richness than memory subsets did. Compared with non-shared clonotypes, clonotypes shared by all four sorted-subset donors had higher generation probabilities. Pairwise subsampling indicated that sequencing depth was expected to affect the degree of clonotype sharing among donors. Even with the large sequencing depth, rarefaction of the sorted-subset datasets indicated that sequencing was incomplete. About 5% of naive CD4, 3.5% of naive CD8, about 2.1% of memory CD4, and about 0.4% of memory CD8 clonotypes were shared across four donors. Only blood was sampled, and tissue TCR repertoires likely differ from those in blood. Because the study included a small number of donors, the genetic and exposure-history diversity represented was limited.

To note about this clone: The specificity of this receptor is unknown. No base qualities exist here, and no much larger clone lies one base off it.

TCR CDR3 regions were amplified from genomic DNA by multiplex PCR using the deep immunoSEQ assay. Genomic DNA extracted from each cell subset was distributed evenly over all wells of several immunoSEQ 96-well plates, and each plate served as one replicate. Each replicate PCR for sorted subsets received about 200 ng genomic DNA, equal to tens of thousands of T cell genomes. Purified libraries were measured with a Qubit 3.0 fluorometer, size-checked on a Bioanalyzer 2100, and measured again with the KAPA Library Quantification kit. A separate single-read 150-cycle Illumina NextSeq 550 flow cell was used to sequence each immunoSEQ 96-well plate. In the original analysis: Because only junctional sequences without quality scores were contained in the immunoSEQ output, filtering matching that applied to full-length reads could not be performed. To assign V/J genes and CDR3, sequences were annotated against IMGT germline references using PyIR, a Python wrapper for IgBLAST v1.9. Any read was removed if the V/J assignment was weak (E-value above 1e-6), the CDR3 was missing, or the read contained stop codons, out-of-frame junctions, or ambiguous translated residues. V3J clonotypes were defined as sequences sharing an identical inferred V gene, J gene, and CDR3 amino acid sequence. The percentage overlap between two repertoires was calculated by dividing the number of shared unique clonotypes by the size of the smaller repertoire. RTK rarefaction, the Chao1 estimator, and Recon v2.1 estimates of unobserved clonotypes were used to assess repertoire richness. Generation probabilities were computed with OLGA for all TCRbeta clonotypes obtained by the gDNA method from several donors. Sourced from immuneACCESS, this table was stored by TCRdb with only in-frame sequences that have V and J called. A share of the clones is absent; for the studies checked, an unresolved V gene accounts for under half, and the remainder has no known explanation. That table gives V, J and clone size, and the DNA gave D and trimming. The sample table shows millions of clones, and 95% are seen once. Clones ranked in the top ten supply under 0.15% of the sample.

Healthy HIV-negative adults with no recently reported acute infections or vaccinations were included as donors. Every donor was a Caucasian adult residing in Nashville, Tennessee, USA. Magnetic negative selection was used to enrich CD4+ T cells, after which naive cells were positively selected on CD45RA and the negative fraction became the memory subset. After blood collection by leukapheresis, PBMCs were isolated using Ficoll-Histopaque density gradient centrifugation and then cryopreserved in the vapor phase of liquid nitrogen. Analytical flow cytometry was used to check the purity and quantity of each magnetically sorted T cell population. Each sorted fraction had its genomic DNA isolated and then quantified by UV absorbance on a Nanodrop 2000c. Looking up the germline V gene (reference sequence) yields CDR1 SGHNT and CDR2 YYREEE. The CDR3 contains 13 residues, cysteine and phenylalanine counted. Only the CDR3 DNA stays, 39 bases, in frame from base 1. V is reduced by 4 bases and J by 5 bases, leaving a spacing of 13 bases between them.

This receptor was taken from a man younger than 30 in good health. Material for sequencing was naive CD4+ T cells sorted from blood. The cell subset or site label corresponds to: CD45RA+ positively selected. The rearranged chain carries TRBV5-4 and TRBJ2-7, with the D assignment possibly TRBD1 or TRBD2, given 5 matching bases for each. The DNA sequence is TGTGCCAGCAGCGCCCGGGACGGGAACGAGCAGTACTTC. It translates as CASSARDGNEQYF.